Shown below are 2 T cell receptor beta chains from a single sample sequenced in a study of T cell responses to AZD1222 COVID-19 vaccine. Sequenced by immunoSEQ multiplex PCR; TCRdb stores in-frame clones only, minus some. The sample holds about 100,000 clones; around 83% are singletons and the top ten take about 1.4%. This specimen was peripheral blood, taken on day 0 of AZD1222 vaccination. These receptors originate from an adult in good health.

The chain is built from TRBV4-2 and TRBJ1-2, with D perhaps TRBD1 (6 bases). Trimming shortened V by 0 bases and J by 7 bases, and 18 bases separated the two germline ends. Germline V gene sequence: CDR1 LGHNA, CDR2 YNFKEQ. There are 16 residues in the CDR3. CDR3: CASSQDIHGTSRGYTF. DNA of the CDR3: TGTGCCAGCAGCCAAGATATCCACGGGACATCCCGTGGCTACACCTTC.

CDR3 amino acids: CASSQEAGRTEAFF. The CDR3 region has the DNA TGTGCCAGCAGCCAAGAGGCCGGGCGGACTGAAGCTTTCTTT. The chain is built from TRBV3-1 (or the pseudogene TRBV3-2) and TRBJ1-1; D not resolved. Trimming left V 0 bases short and J 5 bases short, with 10 bases between. The CDR3 is made up of 14 amino acids. Germline CDR1 reads LGHDT; CDR2 reads YNNKEL (reference sequence).